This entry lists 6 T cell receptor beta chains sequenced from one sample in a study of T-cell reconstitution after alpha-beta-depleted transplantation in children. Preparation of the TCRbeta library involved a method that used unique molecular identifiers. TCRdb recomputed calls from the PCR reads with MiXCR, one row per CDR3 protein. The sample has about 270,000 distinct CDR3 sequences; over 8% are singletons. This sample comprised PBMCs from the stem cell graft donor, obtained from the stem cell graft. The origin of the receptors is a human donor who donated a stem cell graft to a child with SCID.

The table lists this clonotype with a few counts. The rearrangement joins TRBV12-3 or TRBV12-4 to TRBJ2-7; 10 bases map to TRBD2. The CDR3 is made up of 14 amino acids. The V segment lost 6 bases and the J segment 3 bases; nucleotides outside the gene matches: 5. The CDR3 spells CASRERGGFYEQYF. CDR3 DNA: TGTGCCAGCAGAGAGCGGGGGGGATTCTACGAGCAGTACTTC.

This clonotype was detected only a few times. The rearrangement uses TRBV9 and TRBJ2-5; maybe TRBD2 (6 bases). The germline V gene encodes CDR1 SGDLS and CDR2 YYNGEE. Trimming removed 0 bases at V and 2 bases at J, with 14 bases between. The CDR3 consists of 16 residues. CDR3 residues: CASSVAVLAGQETQYF. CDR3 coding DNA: TGTGCCAGCAGCGTAGCTGTCCTCGCGGGGCAAGAGACCCAGTACTTC.

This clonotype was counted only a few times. The DNA of the CDR3 is TGTGCCAGCGCTCAGTGGCAGAGTAACACTGAAGCTTTCTTT. Translation gives CASAQWQSNTEAFF. The gene calls are TRBV2 and TRBJ1-1; D remains unclear. The CDR3 consists of 14 residues. V gave up 8 bases and J gave up 2 bases, with 15 bases separating them. Germline CDR1 and CDR2: SNHLY and FYNNEI.

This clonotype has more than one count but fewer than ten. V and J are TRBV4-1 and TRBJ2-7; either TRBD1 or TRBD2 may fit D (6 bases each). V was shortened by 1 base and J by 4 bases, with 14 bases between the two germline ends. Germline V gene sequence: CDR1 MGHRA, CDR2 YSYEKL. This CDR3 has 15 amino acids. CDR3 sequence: CASSQAGAGEYEQYF. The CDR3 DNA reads TGCGCCAGCAGCCAAGCGGGGGCAGGGGAATACGAGCAGTACTTC.

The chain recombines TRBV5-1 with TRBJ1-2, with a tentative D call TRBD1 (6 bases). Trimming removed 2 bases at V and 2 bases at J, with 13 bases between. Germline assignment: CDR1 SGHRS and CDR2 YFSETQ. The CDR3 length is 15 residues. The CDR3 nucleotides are TGCGCCAGCAGCTTCACGGTGACAGGAAACTATGGCTACACCTTC. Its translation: CASSFTVTGNYGYTF.

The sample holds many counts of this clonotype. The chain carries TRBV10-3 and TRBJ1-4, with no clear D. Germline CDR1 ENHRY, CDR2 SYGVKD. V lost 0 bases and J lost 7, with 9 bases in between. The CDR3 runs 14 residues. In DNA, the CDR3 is TGTGCCATCAGTGAGTCGACGGAGGTTGAAAAACTGTTTTTT. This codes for CAISESTEVEKLFF.